This T cell receptor beta chain was obtained from a study of blood T cell repertoires in COVID-19. As for the study in general: Samples representing acute and convalescent COVID-19 were sourced from the United States, Italy and Spain. Sources were T cells, B-cell-depleted T cells, or PBMCs; the material itself was cDNA or gDNA.

This table comes from immunoSEQ multiplex PCR, and its TCRdb copy is limited to in-frame clones, with some not included. This table holds hundreds of thousands of clones, approximately 87% found once. Participant-reported clinical history was the basis for cohort assignment. V lost 6 bases, J lost 8 bases, and 10 bases stayed unmatched. From germline, CDR1 is SQVTM and CDR2 ANQGSEA. This CDR3 comprises 13 residues. This sequence originates from a woman in her fifties or sixties who had recovered from COVID-19. The chain employs TRBV29-1 and TRBJ1-1; 9 nucleotides match TRBD1. Input material: PBMCs or T cells enriched from blood (not recorded which). The CDR3 sequence is CSVQTGGPGEAFF. CDR3 coding DNA: TGCAGCGTCCAGACAGGGGGTCCAGGAGAAGCTTTCTTT.